This entry is about one T cell receptor beta chain. These data belong to a study of blood T cell repertoires in COVID-19. The wider study: The origin of the acute and convalescent COVID-19 samples was the United States, Italy and Spain. PBMCs, B-cell-depleted T cells, or T cells provided the cDNA or gDNA that made up the material.

In the study's own analysis: Counts of nucleated cells, estimated from reference gene primer amplification, were obtained. TCRdb's copy holds only in-frame clones and misses some; the assay was immunoSEQ multiplex PCR. The V and J calls and clone size come from that table; D and trimming were worked out from the DNA. The sample holds fewer than 70,000 clones, roughly four fifths seen once. The CDR3 spans 15 residues. Per the germline V gene, CDR1 is MNHEY and CDR2 is SVGAGI. J gave up 2 bases and V 6 bases, and 6 bases lay outside the gene matches. What was sequenced was peripheral blood. The origin of this receptor is a human donor in a cohort sampled during active COVID-19. V and J are TRBV6-5 and TRBJ2-7; TRBD2 aligns across 11 bases. CDR3 protein: CASSLGTSGAYEQYF. In DNA, the CDR3 is TGTGCCAGCAGCCTGGGGACTAGCGGAGCCTACGAGCAGTACTTC.